The 10 T cell receptor beta chains below all came from one sample that was sequenced in a study of blood T cell repertoires in COVID-19. Using immunoSEQ multiplex PCR, the repertoire was profiled, and TCRdb retains in-frame clones only, with some absent. The sample has under 200,000 clones; around four fifths are singletons. Sequences were obtained from peripheral blood. The receptors were gathered from a man in his forties or fifties who had recovered from COVID-19.

The chain uses TRBV4-3 and TRBJ2-2, with TRBD1 matching over 9 bases. Per germline, CDR1 LGHNA and CDR2 YSLEER. V lost 5 bases and J lost 7; bases outside the gene matches: 2. The CDR3 spans 13 residues. This chain's CDR3 is CASSGQGFGELFF. CDR3 DNA: TGCGCCAGCAGCGGACAGGGGTTCGGGGAGCTGTTTTTT.

This chain links TRBV7-8 with TRBJ1-1; tentatively, D is TRBD1 (6 bases). V lost 1 base to trimming and J lost 5 bases, with 14 bases between them. From germline, CDR1 is SGHVS and CDR2 FQNEAQ. The CDR3 runs 15 residues. CDR3: CASSLGAGVWTEAFF. DNA for the CDR3: TGTGCCAGCAGCTTAGGAGCAGGGGTATGGACTGAAGCTTTCTTT. The full variable domain, completed using reference TRBV7-8 and TRBJ1-1, is GAGVSQSPRYKVAKRGQDVALRCDPISGHVSLFWYQQALGQGPEFLTYFQNEAQLDKSGLPSDRFFAERPEGSVSTLKIQRTQQEDSAVYLCASSLGAGVWTEAFFGQGTRLTVV.

The chain uses TRBV6-6 and TRBJ1-5; D remains unclear. This CDR3 has 14 amino acids. The germline V gene has CDR1 MNHNY and CDR2 SVGAGI (reference sequence). V lost 2 bases and J lost 6, with 11 bases in between. CDR3 amino acids: CASSYEGSGQPQHF. The CDR3 bases are TGTGCCAGCAGTTACGAGGGATCGGGTCAGCCCCAGCATTTT.

The chain employs TRBV7-8 and TRBJ2-7; D may be TRBD2 (6 bases). CDR1 and CDR2 from the germline V gene are SGHVS and FQNEAQ. V was shortened by 1 base and J by 3 bases, with 13 bases between the two germline ends. The CDR3 contains 15 residues. The CDR3 sequence is CASSLGGGALYEQYF. For the CDR3, the DNA is TGTGCCAGCAGCTTAGGAGGAGGGGCACTCTACGAGCAGTACTTC.

This chain uses TRBV3-1 (or the pseudogene TRBV3-2) with TRBJ1-2; no firm D call. Germline CDR1 and CDR2: LGHDT and YNNKEL (reference sequence). The length of the CDR3 is 15 residues. Trimming took 0 bases from V and 0 from J, leaving 8 bases between them. The CDR3 spells CASSQDFLPNYGYTF. In nucleotides, the CDR3 is TGTGCCAGCAGCCAAGATTTTCTTCCTAACTATGGCTACACCTTC.

This clone appeared once. The genes are TRBV6-2 or TRBV6-3 and TRBJ2-5; D not resolved. This CDR3 has 13 amino acids. The V end lost 5 bases, the J end lost 0 bases, and 7 bases lay between the germline ends. CDR1 and CDR2 from the germline V gene are MNHEY and SVGEGT. The CDR3 nucleotides are TGTGCCAGCAGTACCCACTACCAAGAGACCCAGTACTTC. Translation gives CASSTHYQETQYF.

This chain joins TRBV7-9 and TRBJ2-5; 11 bases line up with TRBD2. With 5 bases clipped from V and 9 bases from J, the junction kept 14 bases outside the gene matches. This CDR3 contains 16 residues. Germline loops: CDR1 SEHNR, CDR2 FQNEAQ (reference sequence). As DNA, the CDR3 is TGTGCCAGCAGCCCTATTGGACTAGCGGGCTTAGGGGCCCAGTACTTC. It translates to CASSPIGLAGLGAQYF.

This rearrangement joins TRBV6-1 to TRBJ1-6; D perhaps matches TRBD1 (5 bases). V lost 1 base, J lost 4 bases, and 8 bases lay in between. Germline CDR1 is MNHNS and CDR2 is SASEGT. The CDR3 is 15 amino acids. The CDR3 DNA is TGTGCCAGCAGTGAAGGCCCAGGGTATAATTCACCCCTCCACTTT. Translating gives CASSEGPGYNSPLHF.

A note on this clone: Other DNA sequences from this sample encode an identical CDR3 as well. This chain uses TRBV18 with TRBJ2-3; D remains unclear. Trimming took off 3 bases at V and 0 bases at J, with 4 bases between the two ends. CDR1 is KGHSH and CDR2 is LQKENI in the germline V gene. This CDR3 spans 13 amino acids. This chain's CDR3 is CASSPPSTDTQYF. The DNA of the CDR3 is TGTGCCAGCTCACCTCCGAGCACAGATACGCAGTATTTT.

The rearrangement joins TRBV6-5 to TRBJ1-2; D may be TRBD1 (5 bases). The CDR3 is 13 residues long. The V gene's germline CDR1 is MNHEY and CDR2 SVGAGI. Trimming stripped 4 bases from V and 6 bases from J, with 12 bases between. The DNA for the CDR3 is TGTGCCAGCAGTTCCAGGGTTCGGGATGGCTACACCTTC. Translation gives CASSSRVRDGYTF.